These 6 T cell receptor beta chains originate from one sample sequenced in a study of blood T cell repertoires in COVID-19. TCRdb's table, derived via immunoSEQ multiplex PCR, lists solely in-frame clones and lacks some. The table shows 290,000 or so clones, with roughly nine tenths occurring only once. Sequencing used peripheral blood. The receptors originated from a woman aged 25 to 45 with COVID-19, enrolled during active disease.

The chain employs TRBV30 and TRBJ1-2, with TRBD1 matching 9 bases. Losses at the gene ends were 4 bases for V and 4 bases for J; bases not matched to a gene: 7. In germline, CDR1 is GTSNPN, CDR2 SVGIG (reference sequence). This CDR3 spans 14 amino acids. CDR3 region: CAWNTGQGGYGYTF. In DNA, the CDR3 is TGTGCCTGGAACACGGGACAGGGCGGCTATGGCTACACCTTC.

This rearrangement joins TRBV5-1 to TRBJ2-3; no reliable D call. The CDR3 is made up of 13 amino acids. CDR1 is SGHRS and CDR2 is YFSETQ in the germline V gene. V dropped 0 bases and J dropped 6 bases, with 8 bases sitting between them. The CDR3 nucleotides read TGCGCCAGCAGCTTGGATCCGTCGGATACGCAGTATTTT. Its protein product is CASSLDPSDTQYF.

Comment on this clone: At the DNA level, this CDR3 is encoded by other sequences in the same sample as well. The J gene is TRBJ2-1, the V gene TRBV24-1; D not certain. The CDR3 is 15 amino acids. CDR1 and CDR2 (germline): KGHDR, SFDVKD. Deletions cut 6 bases from V and 0 bases from J, with 11 bases between. The CDR3 sequence: CATSSSDSSYNEQFF. DNA for the CDR3: TGTGCCACCAGTAGCAGCGATAGCTCCTACAATGAGCAGTTCTTC.

This clone has a single count. The rearrangement uses TRBV29-1 and TRBJ2-2; 7 bases fit TRBD2. The CDR3 is 14 amino acids. Germline CDR1 reads SQVTM; CDR2 reads ANQGSEA. V gave up 1 base and J gave up 7 bases; unmatched junction bases: 6. CDR3 DNA: TGCAGCGTTGAAGCGGGGGGACGTGGCGGGGAGCTGTTTTTT. Amino acids: CSVEAGGRGGELFF.

This chain joins TRBV6-5 and TRBJ1-1; D gene ambiguous. Trimming cost V 0 bases and J 1 base, with 12 bases left between them. The germline gives CDR1 MNHEY, CDR2 SVGAGI. The CDR3 is 16 residues long. This CDR3 is CASSYSIPGANTEAFF. The CDR3 DNA follows: TGTGCCAGCAGTTACTCGATCCCTGGAGCGAACACTGAAGCTTTCTTT.

The J gene is TRBJ2-7, the V gene TRBV6-1; 10 nucleotides align to TRBD1. Germline lookup yields CDR1 MNHNS and CDR2 SASEGT. V lost 3 bases to trimming and J lost 4 bases; unmatched junction nucleotides: 3. The CDR3 has 14 residues. Written as DNA, the CDR3 is TGTGCCAGCAGTGATGGGACAGGGGTTTACGAGCAGTACTTC. Protein sequence: CASSDGTGVYEQYF.